This TCR beta chain was sequenced during a study of T cells in Graves' hyperthyroidism and ophthalmopathy. The PBMCs were sourced from fresh peripheral blood (10 ml). This clonotype was counted at least ten times. Amplified regions were TCR beta CDR3 sequences from RNA transcripts. The HTBI set primed first-round TCR CDR3 RT-PCR. From the multiplex PCR reads, TCRdb called clonotypes with MiXCR, one entry per CDR3 protein. The sample holds 550,000 to 800,000 distinct CDR3 sequences, approximately 15% seen once. The sample taken for sequencing was blood. The sequence derives from a man between 45 and 60 years old with Graves' hyperthyroidism.

This CDR3 reads CASSTNTGELFF. Here the CDR3 DNA reads TGTGCCAGCAGCACGAACACCGGGGAGCTGTTTTTT. The genes are TRBV18 and TRBJ2-2; no clear D. Between the trimmed V and J ends, which lost 8 bases and 0 bases, there was a span of 4 bases. This CDR3 contains 12 residues. Looked up from germline, CDR1 is KGHSH and CDR2 is LQKENI.